This entry describes one T cell receptor (beta chain). Mismatch with germline at one junction end may stem from a read error. The germline gives CDR1 SGHDT, CDR2 YYEEEE. The CDR3 covers 14 residues. This entry belongs to a study of blood T cell repertoires in COVID-19. Background on the study: COVID-19 samples collected from the United States, Italy and Spain covered acute and convalescent phases. From T cells, B-cell-depleted T cells, or PBMCs came the material, which was cDNA or gDNA.

Followed over time, Seattle patients had been enrolled while infection was active. Original handling: Reference gene primer amplification yielded estimated nucleated cell counts. Profiling relied on immunoSEQ multiplex PCR, and the TCRdb table lists in-frame clones only, not all of them. Clone size and the V and J calls come from that table; the DNA yielded D and trimming. The profile shows approximately 290,000 clones, 84% of them singletons. The sequenced sample was peripheral blood. This receptor was identified in a person aged 65 to 85 with COVID-19, enrolled during active disease. The chain carries TRBV5-6 and TRBJ2-1; the match to TRBD2 covers 15 bases. The CDR3 here is CASRTGLAGGPRLF. CDR3 nucleotide sequence: TGTGCCAGCAGAACCGGACTAGCGGGGGGGCCGAGGCTCTTC.